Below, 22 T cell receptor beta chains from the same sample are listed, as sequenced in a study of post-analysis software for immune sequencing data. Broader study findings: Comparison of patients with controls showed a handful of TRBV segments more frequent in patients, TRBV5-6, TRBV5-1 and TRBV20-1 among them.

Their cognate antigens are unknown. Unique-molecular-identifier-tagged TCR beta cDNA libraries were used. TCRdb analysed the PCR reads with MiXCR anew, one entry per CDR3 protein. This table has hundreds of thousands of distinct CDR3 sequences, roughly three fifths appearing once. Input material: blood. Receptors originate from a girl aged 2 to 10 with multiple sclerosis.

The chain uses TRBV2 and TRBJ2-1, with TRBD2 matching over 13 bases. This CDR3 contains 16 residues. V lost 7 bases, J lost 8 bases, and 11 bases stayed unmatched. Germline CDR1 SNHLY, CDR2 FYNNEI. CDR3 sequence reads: CASNTPGLAGRDEQFF. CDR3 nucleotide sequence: TGTGCCAGCAACACTCCGGGACTAGCGGGACGGGATGAGCAGTTCTTC.

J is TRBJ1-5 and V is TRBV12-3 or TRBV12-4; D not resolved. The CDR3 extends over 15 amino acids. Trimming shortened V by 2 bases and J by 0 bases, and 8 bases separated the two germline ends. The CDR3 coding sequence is TGTGCCAGCAGTTTAAACAGAAATAGCAATCAGCCCCAGCATTTT. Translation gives CASSLNRNSNQPQHF.

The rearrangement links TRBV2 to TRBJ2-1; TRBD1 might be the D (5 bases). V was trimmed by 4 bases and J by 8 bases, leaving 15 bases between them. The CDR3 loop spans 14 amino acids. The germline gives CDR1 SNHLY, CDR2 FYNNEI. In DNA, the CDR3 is TGTGCCAGCAGTGTTTTGGACAAGGATGATGAGCAGTTCTTC. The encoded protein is CASSVLDKDDEQFF.

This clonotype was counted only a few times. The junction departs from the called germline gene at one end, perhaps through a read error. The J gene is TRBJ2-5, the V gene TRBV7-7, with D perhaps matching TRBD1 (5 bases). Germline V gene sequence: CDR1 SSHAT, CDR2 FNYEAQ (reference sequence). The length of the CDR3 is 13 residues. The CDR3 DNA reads TGTGCTAGCAGCTTCTGGGGCAAAGAGACCCAGTACTTC. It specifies CASSFWGKETQYF.

The chain's CDR3 is CASSTRTGPDTQYF. The CDR3 region has the DNA TGTGCCAGCAGCACCCGGACAGGACCGGATACGCAGTATTTT. This sequence joins TRBV9 and TRBJ2-3; TRBD1 matches at 7 bases. The CDR3 is made up of 14 amino acids. CDR1 SGDLS and CDR2 YYNGEE come from the germline V gene. With 4 bases clipped from V and 6 bases from J, the junction kept 8 bases outside the gene matches.

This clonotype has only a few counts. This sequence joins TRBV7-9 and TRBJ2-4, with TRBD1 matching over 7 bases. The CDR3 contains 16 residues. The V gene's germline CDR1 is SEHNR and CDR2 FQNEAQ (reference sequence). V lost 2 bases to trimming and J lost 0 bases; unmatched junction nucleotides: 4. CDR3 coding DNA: TGTGCCAGCAGCTTACGGGCAGGGGGAGCCAAAAACATTCAGTACTTC. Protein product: CASSLRAGGAKNIQYF.

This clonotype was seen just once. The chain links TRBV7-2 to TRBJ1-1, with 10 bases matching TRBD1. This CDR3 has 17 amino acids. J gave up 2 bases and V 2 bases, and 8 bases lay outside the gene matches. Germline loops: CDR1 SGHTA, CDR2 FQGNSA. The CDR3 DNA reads TGTGCCAGCAGCTTACACCCCGGACAGGGGGGAAACACTGAAGCTTTCTTT. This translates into CASSLHPGQGGNTEAFF.

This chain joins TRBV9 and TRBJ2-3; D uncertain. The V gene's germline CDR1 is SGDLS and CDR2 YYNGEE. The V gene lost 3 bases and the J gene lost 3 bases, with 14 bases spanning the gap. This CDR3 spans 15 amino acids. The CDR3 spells CASSASGHGTDTQYF. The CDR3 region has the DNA TGTGCCAGCAGCGCATCCGGCCACGGGACAGATACGCAGTATTTT.

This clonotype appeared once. CDR3 coding DNA: TGTGCCAGCAGGCCTGGTGGGGGGGCTAACTATGGCTACACCTTC. Protein product: CASRPGGGANYGYTF. The chain is built from TRBV12-3 or TRBV12-4 and TRBJ1-2; weak D call: TRBD1 (5 bases). This CDR3 region has 15 residues. V lost 6 bases and J 0 bases, leaving 14 bases between the germline ends.

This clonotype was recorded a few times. CDR3 residues: CSVGDRSNTEAFF. The CDR3 region has the DNA TGCAGCGTTGGGGACAGAAGTAACACTGAAGCTTTCTTT. This chain connects TRBV29-1 to TRBJ1-1; the match to TRBD1 covers 7 bases. Germline V gives CDR1 SQVTM, CDR2 ANQGSEA. With 4 bases clipped from V and 2 bases from J, the junction kept 4 bases outside the gene matches. This CDR3 contains 13 residues.

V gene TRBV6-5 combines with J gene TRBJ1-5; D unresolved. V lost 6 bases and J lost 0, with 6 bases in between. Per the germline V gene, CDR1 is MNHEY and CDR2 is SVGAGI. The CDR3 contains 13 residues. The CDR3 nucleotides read TGTGCCAGCAGGGTCGTTAGCAATCAGCCCCAGCATTTT. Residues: CASRVVSNQPQHF.

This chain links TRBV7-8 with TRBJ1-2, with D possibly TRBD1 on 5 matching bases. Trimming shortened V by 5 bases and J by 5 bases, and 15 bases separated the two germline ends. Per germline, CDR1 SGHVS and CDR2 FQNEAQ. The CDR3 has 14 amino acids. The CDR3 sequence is CASSLRGQIYGYTF. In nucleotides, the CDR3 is TGTGCCAGCAGCCTACGGGGCCAGATTTATGGCTACACCTTC.

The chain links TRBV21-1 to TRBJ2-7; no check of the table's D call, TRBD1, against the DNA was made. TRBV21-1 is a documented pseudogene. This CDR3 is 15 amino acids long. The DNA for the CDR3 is TGTGCCAGCAGCAAAAGGGGGTGGCGAGACTACGAGCAGTACTTC. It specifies CASSKRGWRDYEQYF.

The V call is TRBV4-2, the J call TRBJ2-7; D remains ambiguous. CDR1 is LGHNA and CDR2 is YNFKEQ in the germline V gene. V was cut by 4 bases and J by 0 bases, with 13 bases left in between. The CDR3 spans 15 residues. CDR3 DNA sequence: TGTGCCAGCAGCCCCCTCAGGCGCGGCTCCTACGAGCAGTACTTC. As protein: CASSPLRRGSYEQYF.

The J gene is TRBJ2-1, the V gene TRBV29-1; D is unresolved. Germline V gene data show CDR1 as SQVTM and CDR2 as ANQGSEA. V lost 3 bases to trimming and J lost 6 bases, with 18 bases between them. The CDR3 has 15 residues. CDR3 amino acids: CSVDAVGATLNEQFF. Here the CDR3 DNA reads TGCAGCGTTGACGCAGTGGGCGCGACACTCAATGAGCAGTTCTTC.

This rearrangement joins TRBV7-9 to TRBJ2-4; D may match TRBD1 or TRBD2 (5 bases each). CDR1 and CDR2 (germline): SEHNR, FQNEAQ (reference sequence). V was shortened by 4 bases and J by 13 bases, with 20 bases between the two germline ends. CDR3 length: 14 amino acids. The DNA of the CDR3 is TGTGCCAGCAGCTCCGAAGCAGGGTATAGGGAGCAGTACTTC. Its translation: CASSSEAGYREQYF.

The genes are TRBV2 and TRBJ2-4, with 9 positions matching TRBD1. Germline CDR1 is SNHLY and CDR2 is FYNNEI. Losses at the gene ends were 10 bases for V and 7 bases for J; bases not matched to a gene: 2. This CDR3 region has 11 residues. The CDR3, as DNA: TGTGCCAAAGGACAGGGGAACATTCAGTACTTC. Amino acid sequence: CAKGQGNIQYF.

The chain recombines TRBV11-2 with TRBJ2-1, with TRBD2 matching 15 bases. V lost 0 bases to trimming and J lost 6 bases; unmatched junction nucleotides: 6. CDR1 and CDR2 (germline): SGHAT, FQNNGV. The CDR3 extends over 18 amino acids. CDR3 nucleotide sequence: TGTGCCAGCAGCTTAGAACTTTGGACTAGCGGGAGGGGCAATGAGCAGTTCTTC. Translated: CASSLELWTSGRGNEQFF.

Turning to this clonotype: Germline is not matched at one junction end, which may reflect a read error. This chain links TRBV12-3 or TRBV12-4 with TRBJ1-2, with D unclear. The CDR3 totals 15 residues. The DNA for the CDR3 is TGTGCCAGCAGTTTATACGGCCGGGGTAACTATGGCTGCACCTTC. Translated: CASSLYGRGNYGCTF.

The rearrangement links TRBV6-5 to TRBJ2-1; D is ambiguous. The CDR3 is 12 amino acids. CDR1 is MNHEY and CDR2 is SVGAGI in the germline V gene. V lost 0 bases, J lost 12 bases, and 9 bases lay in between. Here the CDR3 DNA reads TGTGCCAGCAGTTACTCCTCGGCCGTGCAGTTCTTC. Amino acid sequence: CASSYSSAVQFF.

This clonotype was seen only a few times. The CDR3 protein is CASSLAASGSLSNIQYF. DNA for the CDR3: TGTGCCAGCAGCTTAGCGGCTAGCGGGAGTTTGTCAAACATTCAGTACTTC. The V call is TRBV11-2, the J call TRBJ2-4; the match to TRBD2 covers 10 bases. The germline gives CDR1 SGHAT, CDR2 FQNNGV. J gave up 6 bases and V 1 base, and 9 bases lay outside the gene matches. The CDR3 is 17 amino acids.

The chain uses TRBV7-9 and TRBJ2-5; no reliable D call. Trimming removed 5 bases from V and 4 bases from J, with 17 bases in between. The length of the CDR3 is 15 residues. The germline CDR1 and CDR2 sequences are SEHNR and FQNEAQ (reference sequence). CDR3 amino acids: CASSARDRVPETQYF. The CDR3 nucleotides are TGTGCCAGCAGCGCCAGAGATCGGGTGCCAGAGACCCAGTACTTC.